This TCR beta chain was captured by sequencing in a study of identical twins. Trimming shortened V by 0 bases and J by 2 bases, and 9 bases separated the two germline ends. This CDR3 is 14 amino acids long. CDR1 is SGHRS, CDR2 YFSETQ, per germline. General study findings and limits: With abundant cord blood beta clonotypes, insertions were fewer; memory repertoires showed no such pattern.

On this clonotype itself: Its specificity is unknown.

TCRdb reanalysed the 5' RACE reads using MiXCR and keeps one entry per CDR3 protein. The repertoire has a few hundred thousand distinct CDR3 sequences, 20% to 25% of them found once; the top ten carry just under 3%. Separately, the same data were catalogued under a study of T cells expressing NK-cell markers. That paper adds: Seven of the eight sequenced donors were classified as HCMV-seropositive, and one was classified as seronegative. Of the CD8+ T cell pool in about 6 donors, about 1.0-8% was accounted for by dominant NKG2C+ clonotypes.

This chain uses TRBV5-1 with TRBJ2-7, with a tentative D call TRBD1 (6 bases). Sample: CD4+ T cells sorted from blood. This TCR came from a woman aged 18-29 years in good health. Written as DNA, the CDR3 is TGCGCCAGCAGCTTGGGGCGACAGGCCTACGAGCAGTACTTC. Its protein product is CASSLGRQAYEQYF.